This T cell receptor beta chain emerged from a study of tumor and adjacent non-tumor tissue in lung cancer. The CDR3 loop spans 16 amino acids. Germline CDR1 is SGHVS and CDR2 is FQNEAQ. RNA was extracted from bulk tissue without any cell sorting. Comment on this clonotype: This may come from a read error, since a much larger clone is one base off.

TCRbeta libraries were built with three rounds of nested PCR, modified from ARM-PCR. Via MiXCR, TCRdb re-called the multiplex PCR reads, giving one row per CDR3 protein. The sample has fewer than 80,000 distinct CDR3 sequences; 65% to 75% are singletons. This chain links TRBV7-8 with TRBJ2-3; D perhaps matches TRBD1 (7 bases). The clonotype was recovered from a woman in her sixties or seventies with non-small cell lung cancer. The sample consisted of lung tumor tissue. This CDR3 is CASSLESFAGTDRQYF. The CDR3, as DNA: TGTGCCAGCAGCTTAGAATCGTTCGCGGGGACAGATAGGCAGTATTTT.